Listed below are T cell receptor beta chains from one sample, sequenced in a study of blood T cell repertoires in COVID-19. The data were produced by immunoSEQ multiplex PCR, yet TCRdb's version contains in-frame clones alone and is incomplete. The data contain roughly 60,000 clones, almost 85% of them singletons. The sample taken for sequencing was peripheral blood. Receptors originate from a human donor in a cohort sampled during active COVID-19. CDR3s include the opening cysteine and the closing phenylalanine or tryptophan. D genes are given only for firm matches. A row's size may be missing; if present it is once, few, many or a size class.

TRBJ1-2,NA,NA,TRBV6-4,TGTGCCAGCAGTGACTCCGGCAGGCTTGGCTACACCTTC,CASSDSGRLGYTF
TRBJ1-5,NA,NA,TRBV6-6,TGTGCCAGCAGTGCAGTCGGGGATAATCAGCCCCAGCATTTT,CASSAVGDNQPQHF
TRBJ1-1,NA,TRBD1,TRBV27,TGTGCCAGCAGCTCACTACAGGGGCGGAACACTGAAGCTTTCTTT,CASSSLQGRNTEAFF
TRBJ1-4,NA,NA,TRBV6-1,TGTGCCAGCAGTGAAGCGCTTCGGGGATCCTATGAAAAACTGTTTTTT,CASSEALRGSYEKLFF
TRBJ2-1,NA,NA,TRBV30,TGTGCCTGGAGTGTGAGCGGAAACAATGAGCAGTTCTTC,CAWSVSGNNEQFF
TRBJ2-7,NA,NA,TRBV3-1/TRBV3-2,TGTGCCAGCAGCCAAGTTCCCGACTCTAGCTCCTACGAGCAGTACTTC,CASSQVPDSSSYEQYF
TRBJ2-5,NA,TRBD1,TRBV5-1,TGCGCCAGCAGCTTAGCAGGGACAGGGGCCACCGGACAAGAGACCCAGTACTTC,CASSLAGTGATGQETQYF
TRBJ2-4,NA,NA,TRBV2,TGTGCCAGCAGTGAAGCTCCGGGAGTCATTCAGTACTTC,CASSEAPGVIQYF
TRBJ2-5,NA,NA,TRBV11-3,TGTGCCAGCAGCTTAGTCCTAGAGACCCAGTACTTC,CASSLVLETQYF
TRBJ2-3,NA,TRBD2,TRBV7-2,TGTGCCAGCAGCTTAATGGCGGGGGGGACAGATACGCAGTATTTT,CASSLMAGGTDTQYF
TRBJ2-6,NA,NA,TRBV6-5,TGTGCCAGCAGTTACGGCGGGGCCAACGTCCTGACTTTC,CASSYGGANVLTF
TRBJ2-7,NA,NA,TRBV3-1/TRBV3-2,TGTGCCAGCAGCCAACGACAAATACAGTACTTC,CASSQRQIQYF
TRBJ2-7,NA,NA,TRBV24-1,TGTGCCACCAGTGACGGACACGGATACGAGCAGTACTTC,CATSDGHGYEQYF
TRBJ2-5,NA,TRBD1,TRBV24-1,TGTGCCACCAGTCCTACCCCGGGACAGGGGAAAGAGACCCAGTACTTC,CATSPTPGQGKETQYF
TRBJ2-1,NA,TRBD1,TRBV29-1,TGCAGCGTTCAGACAGGGGCGCTCAAACTTTTCTTC,CSVQTGALKLFF
TRBJ1-5,few,TRBD1,TRBV5-4,TGTGCCAGCAGCTCCGGGACAGGAAATCAGCCCCAGCATTTT,CASSSGTGNQPQHF
TRBJ1-3,NA,TRBD1,TRBV5-1,TGCGCCAGCAGCTTCGGGACAGTCGGCAACACCATATATTTT,CASSFGTVGNTIYF
TRBJ2-7,NA,TRBD2,TRBV6-6,TGTGCCAGCACTCTAGCGGGGGGCCAGGGGGAGCAGTACTTC,CASTLAGGQGEQYF
TRBJ1-1,NA,NA,TRBV3-1/TRBV3-2,TGTGCCAGCCACGGGGAGGGGAACACTGAAGCTTTCTTT,CASHGEGNTEAFF
TRBJ2-3,NA,NA,TRBV19,TGTGCCAGTAGTAGCGGGGAATGGATAGATACGCAGTATTTT,CASSSGEWIDTQYF
TRBJ2-5,once,TRBD2,TRBV7-2,TGTGCCAGCAGCCTAGATAGCGGGGTAGAGACCCAGTACTTC,CASSLDSGVETQYF
TRBJ1-5,NA,NA,TRBV2,TGTGCCAGCAGCCGGGAACATAGCAATCAGCCCCAGCATTTT,CASSREHSNQPQHF
TRBJ2-3,few,TRBD1,TRBV7-6,TGTGCCAGCAGCCGGACAGGGGGCGCAAGGGATACGCAGTATTTT,CASSRTGGARDTQYF
TRBJ2-7,NA,TRBD2,TRBV7-2,TGTGCCAGCAGCTCCCATAGCGGGGGGGCCCCCGAGCAGTACTTC,CASSSHSGGAPEQYF
TRBJ2-3,NA,NA,TRBV10-3,TGTGCCATCACCGAGGGGACTTACGGACAAAGCACAGATACGCAGTATTTT,CAITEGTYGQSTDTQYF
TRBJ1-1,NA,NA,TRBV4-1,TGCGCCAGCAGCCCAGAGACCCTGACAGTTGAAGCTTTCTTT,CASSPETLTVEAFF
TRBJ2-1,NA,TRBD1,TRBV5-1,TGCGCCAGCAGCCAACCGGGACAGGGTACGTATGAGCAGTTCTTC,CASSQPGQGTYEQFF
TRBJ2-5,NA,TRBD1,TRBV5-1,TGCGCCAGCAGCCCCCAGGGGGTCGGGGAGACCCAGTACTTC,CASSPQGVGETQYF
TRBJ1-6,NA,NA,TRBV18,TGTGCCAGCTCACCGGGACTGATCGATTCACCCCTCCACTTT,CASSPGLIDSPLHF
TRBJ2-5,NA,TRBD2,TRBV11-2,TGTGCCAGCAGCTTAGTCCTAGCGGGGGGCCAAGAGACCCAGTACTTC,CASSLVLAGGQETQYF
TRBJ1-3,NA,NA,TRBV7-6,TGTGCCAGCAGTGACCCCCGGGGGGAGGGGCGAAACACCATATATTTT,CASSDPRGEGRNTIYF
TRBJ2-2,NA,NA,TRBV3-1/TRBV3-2,TGTGCCAGTGTGCGGGGGCTAAACACCGGGGAGCTGTTTTTT,CASVRGLNTGELFF
TRBJ2-3,once,TRBD1,TRBV7-3,TGTGCCAGCAGCTTCACAGGGGACCTCACAGATACGCAGTATTTT,CASSFTGDLTDTQYF
TRBJ2-7,NA,NA,TRBV29-1,TGCAGCGTTGAACAAGACAGCCAGCCCTACGAGCAGTACTTC,CSVEQDSQPYEQYF
TRBJ1-1,NA,TRBD1,TRBV7-2,TGTGCCAGCAGCAAAGGGGGACAGGGGTTGAACACTGAAGCTTTCTTT,CASSKGGQGLNTEAFF
TRBJ2-5,NA,NA,TRBV19,TGTGCCAGTAGTGTCAGGGGATATCAAGAGACCCAGTACTTC,CASSVRGYQETQYF
TRBJ1-1,once,NA,TRBV19,TGTGCCAGTAGTATAGACCCACCGGGACACTCGGGAAACACTGAAGCTTTCTTT,CASSIDPPGHSGNTEAFF
TRBJ2-7,NA,NA,TRBV5-6,TGTGCCAGCAGCTTCGACAGGTTATCCCCCGAGCAGTACTTC,CASSFDRLSPEQYF
TRBJ1-4,NA,NA,TRBV2,TGTGCCAGCAGTGAAGCGCTTCCAGGGGAAAAACTGCTTTTT,CASSEALPGEKLLF
TRBJ1-6,NA,NA,TRBV6-5,TGTGCCAGCAGTTACAGCCATAATTCACCCCTCCACTTT,CASSYSHNSPLHF
TRBJ2-1,NA,NA,TRBV19,TGTGCCAGTAGTAGATCAGGATACAATGAGCAGTTCTTC,CASSRSGYNEQFF
TRBJ2-2,NA,NA,TRBV7-2,TGTGCCAGCAGCCGGAACAGGGAACCGGGAGGGCTGTTTTTT,CASSRNREPGGLFF
TRBJ2-7,NA,TRBD2,TRBV4-1,TGCGCCAGCAGCCCGGGGACTAGCGGGGGGTACGAGCAGTACTTC,CASSPGTSGGYEQYF
TRBJ2-2,NA,NA,TRBV6-1,TGTGCCAGCAGTGAATTCGGGGGTGGCACCGGGGAGCTGTTTTTT,CASSEFGGGTGELFF
TRBJ2-7,NA,TRBD1,TRBV7-2,TGTGCCAGCACCAGGACAGGATATAACGAGCAGTACTTC,CASTRTGYNEQYF